This TCR beta chain was sequenced during a study of blood T cell repertoires in COVID-19. The overall study: Sample material is recorded as cDNA or gDNA derived from T cells, B-cell-depleted T cells, or PBMCs.

CDR1 and CDR2 (germline): KGHDR, SFDVKD. Trimming took off 3 bases at V and 3 bases at J, with 25 bases between the two ends. The CDR3 is made up of 19 amino acids. As processed by the authors: Quantification of nucleated cells was approximated via reference gene primer amplification. Assay used: immunoSEQ multiplex PCR; TCRdb lists only in-frame clones, some missing. The V and J calls and the clone size are those of that table, but D and trimming were determined from the DNA. The sample holds about 69,000 clones, under 85% seen once. This TCR was recovered from a man between 60 and 75 years old with acute or convalescent COVID-19. The V gene is TRBV24-1, the J gene TRBJ1-1; D might be TRBD1 (6 bases). Sequencing was done on a sample of peripheral blood. CDR3 protein: CATSDTKEYSGVRDTEAFF. The CDR3 nucleotides are TGTGCCACCAGTGATACAAAAGAGTATTCAGGGGTGAGGGACACTGAAGCTTTCTTT.